Following are 16 T cell receptor beta chains from one sample sequenced in a study of early T cells in non-severe SARS-CoV-2 infection. TCRdb re-called the 5' RACE reads through MiXCR, storing one row per CDR3 protein. The sample has fewer than 60,000 distinct CDR3 sequences, 9.4% seen once. Sample: whole blood, taken at baseline. All receptors derive from an adult who was a healthcare worker with PCR-confirmed SARS-CoV-2 infection or an uninfected control (not recorded which).

This clonotype was seen at least ten times. V usage is TRBV7-6 and J usage is TRBJ1-5, with a tentative D call TRBD1 (5 bases). Trimming took off 1 base at V and 7 bases at J, with 11 bases between the two ends. The CDR3 is 14 amino acids. Germline lookup yields CDR1 SGHVS and CDR2 FNYEAQ. CDR3 sequence: CASSLERGDQPQHF. DNA of the CDR3: TGTGCCAGCAGCTTAGAGAGGGGTGACCAGCCCCAGCATTTT.

This clonotype was seen at least ten times. This chain links TRBV11-2 with TRBJ2-3; D not resolved. The germline V gene encodes CDR1 SGHAT and CDR2 FQNNGV. The CDR3 contains 16 residues. V was clipped by 1 base and J by 0 bases, with 11 bases between them. The CDR3, as DNA: TGTGCCAGCAGCTTAGTTTTAACCACTAGCACAGATACGCAGTATTTT. Translating gives CASSLVLTTSTDTQYF.

This clonotype was seen many times. The chain couples TRBV6-2 or TRBV6-3 to TRBJ1-2; D is ambiguous. With 0 bases removed from V and 5 bases from J, the gap between germline ends came to 4 bases. The CDR3 is 12 amino acids. Per germline, CDR1 MNHEY and CDR2 SVGEGT. CDR3 sequence (DNA): TGTGCCAGCAGTTACTCCCGGTATGGCTACACCTTC. Protein product: CASSYSRYGYTF.

This chain joins TRBV7-6 and TRBJ2-2; 9 nucleotides match TRBD2. With 3 bases clipped from V and 7 bases from J, the junction kept 6 bases outside the gene matches. CDR1 and CDR2 from the germline V gene are SGHVS and FNYEAQ. The CDR3 spans 15 residues. The CDR3 region is CASSLTSGEVGELFF. The DNA for the CDR3 is TGTGCCAGCAGCTTGACTAGCGGAGAGGTCGGGGAGCTGTTTTTT.

This chain joins TRBV5-1 and TRBJ2-1, with a tentative D call TRBD2 (5 bases). Trimming left V 1 base short and J 10 bases short, with 12 bases between. Germline CDR1 and CDR2: SGHRS and YFSETQ. This CDR3 region has 13 residues. The CDR3: CASSLPSSLEQFF. The CDR3 DNA sequence: TGCGCCAGCAGCTTGCCTAGCTCCCTAGAGCAGTTCTTC.

The sample holds many counts of this clonotype. The V call is TRBV12-5, the J call TRBJ1-2; no reliable D call. Germline loops: CDR1 LGHNT, CDR2 FRNRAP. The CDR3 has 14 residues. V was pared by 6 bases and J by 5 bases, with 16 bases between. The CDR3 coding sequence is TGTGCTAGTGGCCATGGGGTACGTTCTTATGGCTACACCTTC. Residues: CASGHGVRSYGYTF.

V gene TRBV20-1 combines with J gene TRBJ2-7; no reliable D call. The CDR3 is 14 residues long. Between the trimmed V and J ends, which lost 5 bases and 2 bases, there was a span of 16 bases. Germline lookup yields CDR1 DFQATT and CDR2 SNEGSKA (reference sequence). The CDR3 nucleotides are TGCAGTGCTGCCCATAAAGGCGAGGCCTACGAGCAGTACTTC. Protein: CSAAHKGEAYEQYF.

This clonotype showed up many times. V gene TRBV10-2 combines with J gene TRBJ2-5, with TRBD1 as a possible D gene (5 bases). The germline V gene has CDR1 WSHSY and CDR2 SAAADI. The CDR3 has 13 amino acids. Deletions cut 4 bases from V and 5 bases from J, with 11 bases between. The CDR3 spells CASSVGVPETQYF. The CDR3 DNA reads TGCGCCAGCAGTGTAGGGGTGCCGGAGACCCAGTACTTC.

In its sample, this clonotype was seen a few times. The chain employs TRBV6-1 and TRBJ1-1, with a possible D match to TRBD1 (5 bases). The V and J ends lost 2 bases and 3 bases respectively, with 10 bases between them. This CDR3 region has 14 residues. Per the germline V gene, CDR1 is MNHNS and CDR2 is SASEGT. The chain's CDR3 is CASSEFRGDTEAFF. In nucleotides, the CDR3 is TGTGCCAGCAGTGAATTTAGGGGCGACACTGAAGCTTTCTTT.

CDR3 in DNA: TGTGCCAGCAGCCAGAGTCCGGGGGCCCGTACCTACGAGCAGTACTTC. Its protein is CASSQSPGARTYEQYF. The chain joins TRBV4-2 to TRBJ2-7; D may be TRBD1 or TRBD2 (6 bases each). The CDR3 is made up of 16 amino acids. Germline values: CDR1 LGHNA, CDR2 YNFKEQ. V was trimmed by 3 bases and J by 2 bases, leaving 17 bases between them.

V gene TRBV7-8 combines with J gene TRBJ2-6; D gene uncertain. From germline, CDR1 is SGHVS and CDR2 FQNEAQ. V lost 5 bases and J lost 6, with 8 bases in between. The CDR3 runs 13 residues. CDR3 residues: CASSPQLANVLTF. CDR3 nucleotide sequence: TGTGCCAGCAGCCCCCAGTTGGCCAACGTCCTGACTTTC.

Ten or more counts support this clonotype. The V gene is TRBV5-1, the J gene TRBJ2-3, with D possibly matching TRBD1 (5 bases). V was pared by 0 bases and J by 2 bases, with 10 bases between. The CDR3 has 15 residues. Germline V CDR1 and CDR2: SGHRS, YFSETQ. CDR3 sequence (DNA): TGCGCCAGCAGCTTGGGTGACAGCTACACAGATACGCAGTATTTT. Translation: CASSLGDSYTDTQYF.

This clonotype has more than one count but fewer than ten. V is TRBV11-2 and J is TRBJ2-3, with TRBD1 identical over 7 bases. V lost 5 bases, J lost 3 bases, and 8 bases stayed unmatched. The CDR3 contains 15 residues. The V gene's germline CDR1 is SGHAT and CDR2 FQNNGV. Here the CDR3 DNA reads TGTGCCAGCAGCCACAGACAGGGAGAAACAGATACGCAGTATTTT. Residues: CASSHRQGETDTQYF.

CDR3 residues: CAIRTGQGSNTGELFF. The CDR3, as DNA: TGTGCCATCAGAACGGGACAGGGATCGAACACCGGGGAGCTGTTTTTT. This chain uses TRBV10-3 with TRBJ2-2; the match to TRBD1 covers 9 bases. J was trimmed by 0 bases and V by 6 bases; bases with no gene match: 5. This CDR3 comprises 16 residues. Germline V gene lookup returns CDR1 ENHRY and CDR2 SYGVKD.

The chain is built from TRBV7-6 and TRBJ2-7; a possible D gene is TRBD2 (6 bases). CDR3 length equals 12 residues. Germline V CDR1 and CDR2: SGHVS, FNYEAQ. Trimming cost V 3 bases and J 6 bases, with 9 bases left between them. The DNA for the CDR3 is TGTGCCAGCAGCTTGAAGGGAGGCGAGCAGTACTTC. Translating it yields CASSLKGGEQYF.

The CDR3 sequence: CASRIDKAYEQYF. DNA of the CDR3: TGTGCCAGCAGGATTGACAAAGCCTACGAGCAGTACTTC. The chain combines TRBV6-1 with TRBJ2-7; D gene unclear. Germline V CDR1 and CDR2: MNHNS, SASEGT. This CDR3 contains 13 residues. The V end was cut by 6 bases, the J end by 2 bases, with 11 bases between.